This entry lists 9 T cell receptor beta chains sequenced from one sample in a study of T-cell memory formation after mild COVID-19. In TCRdb, the 5' RACE reads were re-called with MiXCR into one record per CDR3 protein. The table shows roughly 280,000 distinct CDR3 sequences, with roughly 8.2% occurring only once. The sequencing input was PBMCs or a T cell subset sorted from them (not recorded which). These receptors were obtained from a young man who had mild COVID-19 (a few samples of this study predate the infection). Cell type and time point are not known.

The chain uses TRBV6-5 and TRBJ1-3, with TRBD1 as a possible D gene (5 bases). Trimming cost V 8 bases and J 2 bases, with 10 bases left between them. Germline V gene data show CDR1 as MNHEY and CDR2 as SVGAGI. CDR3 length: 13 amino acids. CDR3 residues: CASQGVTGNTIYF. The CDR3 nucleotides are TGTGCCAGCCAAGGGGTTACTGGAAACACCATATATTTT.

This clonotype has just a few counts. CDR3 region: CASSVGTWATEQYF. In nucleotides, the CDR3 is TGTGCCAGCAGCGTAGGGACTTGGGCAACCGAGCAGTACTTC. The chain employs TRBV9 and TRBJ2-7; perhaps TRBD2 as D (5 bases). V dropped 0 bases and J dropped 6 bases, with 13 bases sitting between them. The CDR3 is 14 residues long. Germline CDR1 is SGDLS and CDR2 is YYNGEE.

This clonotype occurred a few times. The V and J genes are TRBV7-4 and TRBJ1-6, with D possibly being TRBD1 (6 bases). V was trimmed by 1 base and J by 14 bases, leaving 18 bases between them. The CDR3 contains 15 residues. Germline V gene sequence: CDR1 SGHVT, CDR2 SQSDAQ. The CDR3 nucleotides are TGTGCCAGCAGCTTAGGTGGGACACCCGATCAGGCCCTCCACTTT. It is translated as CASSLGGTPDQALHF.

There are many counts of this clonotype. The chain recombines TRBV19 with TRBJ1-5; D is unclear. Trimming left V 4 bases short and J 5 bases short, with 6 bases between. The CDR3 loop spans 12 amino acids. The germline V gene encodes CDR1 LNHDA and CDR2 SQIVND (reference sequence). This chain's CDR3 is CASSKQYQPQHF. The DNA for the CDR3 is TGTGCCAGTAGTAAACAATATCAGCCCCAGCATTTT.

The table lists this clonotype with a few counts. The chain carries TRBV10-3 and TRBJ1-1, with 9 bases fitting TRBD1. The ends lost 2 bases at V and 1 base at J; junction bases unmatched: 8. The CDR3 is 17 residues long. Germline V CDR1 and CDR2: ENHRY, SYGVKD. The CDR3 DNA reads as TGTGCCATCAGTGAGACCATACAGGGGGCGGCGAACACTGAAGCTTTCTTT. Translating gives CAISETIQGAANTEAFF.

V gene TRBV20-1 combines with J gene TRBJ2-7; 9 bases align to TRBD2. V trimming: 0 bases; J trimming: 3 bases; junction bases outside the gene matches: 6. Germline loops: CDR1 DFQATT, CDR2 SNEGSKA (reference sequence). This CDR3 contains 15 residues. CDR3 residues: CSARDRPSGNYEQYF. CDR3 DNA sequence: TGCAGTGCTAGAGATCGTCCTAGCGGGAACTACGAGCAGTACTTC.

This clonotype was detected only a few times. This chain joins TRBV3-1 and TRBJ1-2; D uncertain. The V and J ends lost 0 bases and 8 bases respectively, with 13 bases between them. The CDR3 sequence is 14 residues long. Germline V lookup: CDR1 LGHDT, CDR2 YNNKEL (reference sequence). The CDR3 coding sequence is TGTGCCAGCAGCCAAGATGTTCGGGTTAGGGGCTACACCTTC. Translated: CASSQDVRVRGYTF.

The chain links TRBV6-2 or TRBV6-3 to TRBJ2-4; 7 positions match TRBD1. This CDR3 region has 14 residues. Unmatched junction bases numbered 1, after V lost 0 bases and J lost 5 bases. The germline gives CDR1 MNHEY, CDR2 SVGEGT. The CDR3 DNA reads TGTGCCAGCAGTTACTCCGGGACAGAAAACATTCAGTACTTC. Its translation is CASSYSGTENIQYF.

The chain links TRBV5-1 to TRBJ2-3; 9 bases map to TRBD1. V shed 4 bases, J shed 5 bases, and the junction held 8 bases outside the gene matches. CDR1 is SGHRS and CDR2 is YFSETQ in the germline V gene. The CDR3 is 15 amino acids. The CDR3 DNA is TGCGCCAGCAGCCGGATGGGGGGACAGGGAGATACGCAGTATTTT. This codes for CASSRMGGQGDTQYF.